This T cell receptor (beta chain) was observed in a study of blood T cell repertoires in COVID-19. Study summary: Some COVID-19 samples were acute and others convalescent; all came from the United States, Italy and Spain.

Original data processing: By means of reference gene primer amplification, nucleated cell counts were estimated. The method was immunoSEQ multiplex PCR; TCRdb's version includes in-frame clones alone and lacks a portion of them. V, J and clone size are those of that table, while D and trimming were read from the DNA. The profile shows 120,000 to 150,000 clones, 70% to 90% of them singletons. V lost 1 base to trimming and J lost 0 bases, with 13 bases between them. Germline-derived CDR1 and CDR2 are SGHDN and FVKESK. The CDR3 has 17 amino acids. The TCR sequence derives from an older woman with COVID-19, enrolled during active disease. What was sequenced was peripheral blood. The chain links TRBV14 to TRBJ2-1; D is perhaps TRBD1 (5 bases). The CDR3 DNA reads TGTGCCAGCAGCCAAGCCCCTCTCAGGGCCTCCTACAATGAGCAGTTCTTC. Translation: CASSQAPLRASYNEQFF.